The source of this T cell receptor (beta chain) is a study of molecular identifiers for immune sequencing clone quantification. After removal of 1 base from V and 11 bases from J, the junction contained 5 bases not matched to a gene. The CDR3 extends over 15 amino acids. Per germline, CDR1 LGHNA and CDR2 YNFKEQ. TCRdb re-called the PCR reads through MiXCR, storing one row per CDR3 protein. The sample has around 460,000 distinct CDR3 sequences, about 25% seen once. The clonotype originates from a human donor in good health. Some libraries in this study had Jurkat cell RNA spiked in. The sample taken for sequencing was naive CD8+ T cells from blood, with Jurkat cell RNA spiked in. Specified subset: FACS-sorted CD8+CD4-CCR7+CD45RA+ naive T cells. The chain has TRBV4-2 and TRBJ2-1; 13 bases agree with TRBD2. This CDR3 is CASSQVGLAGYQQFF. The CDR3 nucleotides read TGTGCCAGCAGCCAAGTGGGACTAGCGGGATATCAGCAGTTCTTC.